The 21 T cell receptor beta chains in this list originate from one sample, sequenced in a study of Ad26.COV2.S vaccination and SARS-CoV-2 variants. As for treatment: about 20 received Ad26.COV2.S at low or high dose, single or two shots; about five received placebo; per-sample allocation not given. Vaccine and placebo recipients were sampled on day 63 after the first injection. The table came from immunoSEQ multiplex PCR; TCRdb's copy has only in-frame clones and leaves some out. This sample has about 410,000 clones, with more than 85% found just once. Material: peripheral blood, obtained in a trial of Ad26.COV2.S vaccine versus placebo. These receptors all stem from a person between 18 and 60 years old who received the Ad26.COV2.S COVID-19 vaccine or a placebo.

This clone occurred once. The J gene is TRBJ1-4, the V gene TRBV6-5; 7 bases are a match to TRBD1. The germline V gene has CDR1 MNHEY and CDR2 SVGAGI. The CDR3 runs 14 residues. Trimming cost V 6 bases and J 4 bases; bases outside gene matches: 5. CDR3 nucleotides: TGTGCCAGCAGAACAGGGGTCTATAATGAAAAACTGTTTTTT. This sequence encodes CASRTGVYNEKLFF.

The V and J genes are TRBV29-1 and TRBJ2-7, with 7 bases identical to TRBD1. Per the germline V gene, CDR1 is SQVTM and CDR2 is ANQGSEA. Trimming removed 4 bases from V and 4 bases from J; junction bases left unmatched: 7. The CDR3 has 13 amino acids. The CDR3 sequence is CSVVTGARYEQYF. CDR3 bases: TGCAGCGTTGTTACAGGGGCCAGGTACGAGCAGTACTTC.

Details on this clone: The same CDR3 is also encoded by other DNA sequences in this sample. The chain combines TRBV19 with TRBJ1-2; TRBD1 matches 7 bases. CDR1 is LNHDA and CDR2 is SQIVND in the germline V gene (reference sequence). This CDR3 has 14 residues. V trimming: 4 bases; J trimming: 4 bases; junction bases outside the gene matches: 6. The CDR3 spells CASSSRQGGYGYTF. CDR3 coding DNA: TGTGCCAGTAGTAGCAGACAGGGAGGCTATGGCTACACCTTC.

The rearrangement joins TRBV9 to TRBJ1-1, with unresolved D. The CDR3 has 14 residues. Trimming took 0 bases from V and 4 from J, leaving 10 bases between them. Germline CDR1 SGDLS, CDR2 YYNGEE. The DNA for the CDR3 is TGTGCCAGCAGCGTAGGTCCACAGACCACTGAAGCTTTCTTT. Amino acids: CASSVGPQTTEAFF.

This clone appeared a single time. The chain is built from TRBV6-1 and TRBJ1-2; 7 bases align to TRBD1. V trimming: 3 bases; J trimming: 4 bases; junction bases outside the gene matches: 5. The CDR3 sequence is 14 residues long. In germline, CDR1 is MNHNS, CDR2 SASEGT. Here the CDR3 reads CASSDHRGPYGYTF. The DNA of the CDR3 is TGTGCCAGCAGTGACCACAGGGGTCCCTATGGCTACACCTTC.

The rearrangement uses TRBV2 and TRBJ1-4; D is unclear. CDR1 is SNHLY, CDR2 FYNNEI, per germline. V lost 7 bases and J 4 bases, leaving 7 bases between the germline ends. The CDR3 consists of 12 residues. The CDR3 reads CASTRINEKLFF. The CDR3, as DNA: TGTGCCAGCACCAGGATTAATGAAAAACTGTTTTTT.

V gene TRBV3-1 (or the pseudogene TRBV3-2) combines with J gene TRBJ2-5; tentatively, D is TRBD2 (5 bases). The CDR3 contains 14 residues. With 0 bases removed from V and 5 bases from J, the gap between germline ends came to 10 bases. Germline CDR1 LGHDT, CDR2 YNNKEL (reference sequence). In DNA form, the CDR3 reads TGTGCCAGCAGCCAAGACCCCGGGGATGAGACCCAGTACTTC. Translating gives CASSQDPGDETQYF.

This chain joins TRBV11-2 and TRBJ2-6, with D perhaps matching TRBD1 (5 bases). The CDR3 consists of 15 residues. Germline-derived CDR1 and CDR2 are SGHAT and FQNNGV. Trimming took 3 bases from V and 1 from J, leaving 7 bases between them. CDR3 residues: CASSFDSSGANVLTF. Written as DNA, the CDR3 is TGTGCCAGCAGCTTCGACAGTTCTGGGGCCAACGTCCTGACTTTC.

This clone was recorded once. The CDR3 coding sequence is TGTGCCAGCAGCCAAGATGTTGCTTCGTGGACCTTC. This codes for CASSQDVASWTF. The chain recombines TRBV3-1 (or the pseudogene TRBV3-2) with TRBJ1-2; no clear D gene. In germline, CDR1 is LGHDT, CDR2 YNNKEL (reference sequence). Trimming left V 0 bases short and J 14 bases short, with 13 bases between. The CDR3 length is 12 residues.

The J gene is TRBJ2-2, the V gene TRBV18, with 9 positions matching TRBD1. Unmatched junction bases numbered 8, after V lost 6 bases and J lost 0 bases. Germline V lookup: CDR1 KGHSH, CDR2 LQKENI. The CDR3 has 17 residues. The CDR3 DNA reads TGTGCCAGCTCTACCAGGACAGGGGTCACGAACACCGGGGAGCTGTTTTTT. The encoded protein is CASSTRTGVTNTGELFF. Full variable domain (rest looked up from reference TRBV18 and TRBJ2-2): NAGVMQNPRHLVRRRGQEARLRCSPMKGHSHVYWYRQLPEEGLKFMVYLQKENIIDESGMPKERFSAEFPKEGPSILRIQQVVRGDSAAYFCASSTRTGVTNTGELFFGEGSRLTVL.

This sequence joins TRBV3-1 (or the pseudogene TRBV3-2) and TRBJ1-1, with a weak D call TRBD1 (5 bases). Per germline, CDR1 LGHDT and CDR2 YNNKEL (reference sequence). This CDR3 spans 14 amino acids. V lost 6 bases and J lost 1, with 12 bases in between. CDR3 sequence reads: CASRGAGGNTEAFF. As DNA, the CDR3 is TGTGCCAGCAGAGGGGCCGGCGGGAACACTGAAGCTTTCTTT.

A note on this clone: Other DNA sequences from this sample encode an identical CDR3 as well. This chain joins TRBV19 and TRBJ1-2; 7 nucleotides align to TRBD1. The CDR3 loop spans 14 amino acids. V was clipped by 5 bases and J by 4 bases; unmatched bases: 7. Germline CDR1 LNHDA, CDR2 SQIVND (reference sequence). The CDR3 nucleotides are TGTGCCAGTAGTCCCGGGGACAGCGTCTATGGCTACACCTTC. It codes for CASSPGDSVYGYTF.

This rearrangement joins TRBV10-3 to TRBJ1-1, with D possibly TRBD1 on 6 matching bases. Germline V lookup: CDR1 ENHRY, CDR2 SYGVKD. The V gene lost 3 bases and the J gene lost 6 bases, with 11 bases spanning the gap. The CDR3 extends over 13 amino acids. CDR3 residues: CAISEQGPAEAFF. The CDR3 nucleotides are TGTGCCATCAGTGAACAGGGCCCGGCTGAAGCTTTCTTT.

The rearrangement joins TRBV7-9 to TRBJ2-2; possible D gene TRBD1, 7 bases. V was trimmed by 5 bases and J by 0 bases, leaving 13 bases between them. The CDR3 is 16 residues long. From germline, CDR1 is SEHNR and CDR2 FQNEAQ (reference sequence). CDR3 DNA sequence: TGTGCCAGCAGCCCTGGGGGGACAGCGAACACCGGGGAGCTGTTTTTT. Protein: CASSPGGTANTGELFF.

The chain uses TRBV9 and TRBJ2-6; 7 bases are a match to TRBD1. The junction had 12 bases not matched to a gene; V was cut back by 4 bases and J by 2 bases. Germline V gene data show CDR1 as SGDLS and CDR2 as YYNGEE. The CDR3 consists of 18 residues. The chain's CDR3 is CASSPNPGTATGANVLTF. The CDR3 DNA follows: TGTGCCAGCAGCCCGAACCCCGGGACAGCTACTGGGGCCAACGTCCTGACTTTC.

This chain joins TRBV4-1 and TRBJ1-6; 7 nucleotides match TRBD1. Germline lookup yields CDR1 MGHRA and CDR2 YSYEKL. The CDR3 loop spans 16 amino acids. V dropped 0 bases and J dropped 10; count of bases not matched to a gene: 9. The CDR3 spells CASSQEVTGVGSPLHF. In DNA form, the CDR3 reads TGCGCCAGCAGCCAAGAGGTAACAGGGGTTGGATCACCCCTCCACTTT.

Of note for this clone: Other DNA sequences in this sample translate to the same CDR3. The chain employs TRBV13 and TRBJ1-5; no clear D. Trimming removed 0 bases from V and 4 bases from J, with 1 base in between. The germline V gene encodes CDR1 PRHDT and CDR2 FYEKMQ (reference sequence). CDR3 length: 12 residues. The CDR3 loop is CASSLGNQPQHF. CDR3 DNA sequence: TGTGCCAGCAGCTTAGGTAATCAGCCCCAGCATTTT.

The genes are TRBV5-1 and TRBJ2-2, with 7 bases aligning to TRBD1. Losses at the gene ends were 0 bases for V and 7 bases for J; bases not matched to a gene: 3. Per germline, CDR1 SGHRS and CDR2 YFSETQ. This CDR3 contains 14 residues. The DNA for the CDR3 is TGCGCCAGCAGCTTGGAGGGGGCTGGCGGGGAGCTGTTTTTT. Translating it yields CASSLEGAGGELFF.

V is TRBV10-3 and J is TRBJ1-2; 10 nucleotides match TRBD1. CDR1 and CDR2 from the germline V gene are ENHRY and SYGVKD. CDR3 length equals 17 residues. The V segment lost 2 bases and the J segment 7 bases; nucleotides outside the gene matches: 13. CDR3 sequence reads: CAISETTNDRGPGGYTF. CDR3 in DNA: TGTGCCATCAGTGAGACAACGAACGACAGGGGGCCGGGTGGCTACACCTTC.

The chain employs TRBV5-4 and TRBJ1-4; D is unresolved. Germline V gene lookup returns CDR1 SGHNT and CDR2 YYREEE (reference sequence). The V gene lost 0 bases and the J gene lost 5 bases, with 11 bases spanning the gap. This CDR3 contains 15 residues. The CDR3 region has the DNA TGTGCCAGCAGCTTGGTGAACTCGGGGAATGAAAAACTGTTTTTT. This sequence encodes CASSLVNSGNEKLFF.

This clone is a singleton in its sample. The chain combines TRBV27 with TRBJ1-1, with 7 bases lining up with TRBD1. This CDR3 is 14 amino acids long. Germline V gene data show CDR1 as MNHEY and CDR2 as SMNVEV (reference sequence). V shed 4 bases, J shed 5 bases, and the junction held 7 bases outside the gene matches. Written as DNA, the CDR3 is TGTGCCAGCAGTTCAGACAGGGTTGAGACTGAAGCTTTCTTT. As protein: CASSSDRVETEAFF.